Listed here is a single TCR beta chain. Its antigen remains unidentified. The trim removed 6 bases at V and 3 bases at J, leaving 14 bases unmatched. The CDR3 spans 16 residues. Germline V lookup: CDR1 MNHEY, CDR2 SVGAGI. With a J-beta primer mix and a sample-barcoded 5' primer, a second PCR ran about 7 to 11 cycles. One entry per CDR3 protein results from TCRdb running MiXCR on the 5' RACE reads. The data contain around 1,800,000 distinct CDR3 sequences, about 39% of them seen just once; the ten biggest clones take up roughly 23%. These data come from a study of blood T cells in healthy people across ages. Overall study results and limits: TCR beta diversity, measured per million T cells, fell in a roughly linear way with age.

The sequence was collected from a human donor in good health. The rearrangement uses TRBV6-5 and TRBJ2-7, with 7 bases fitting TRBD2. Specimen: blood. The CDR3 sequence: CASSPTGGGESYEQYF. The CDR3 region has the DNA TGTGCCAGCAGCCCTACGGGAGGTGGGGAGAGCTACGAGCAGTACTTC.